These 5 T cell receptor beta chains were all obtained from the same sample, sequenced in a study of breast tumors, draining lymph nodes, adjacent tissues. TCRdb re-analysed the multiplex PCR reads in MiXCR, keeping a single row per CDR3 protein. Among some 49,000 distinct CDR3 sequences, more than 20% were seen once, and the ten largest hold around 8.5%. The sample was breast tumor tissue. All receptors derive from a female donor with breast cancer. Some clones in this sample may be carry-over from other donors' samples.

By sample fraction, this clonotype is medium-sized (0.01 to 0.1%). J is TRBJ2-1 and V is TRBV5-6; 7 positions match TRBD2. This CDR3 region has 15 residues. Germline V gene data show CDR1 as SGHDT and CDR2 as YYEEEE. Trimming removed 1 base from V and 10 bases from J; junction bases left unmatched: 11. The CDR3 DNA is TGTGCCAGCAGCTTGCGTTTCGCGGGAGCCAACGAGCAGTTCTTC. Protein sequence: CASSLRFAGANEQFF.

In this sample, this clonotype turned up many times. This chain links TRBV6-5 with TRBJ1-5, with 11 bases lining up with TRBD1. Germline-derived CDR1 and CDR2 are MNHEY and SVGAGI. The CDR3 consists of 17 residues. V was pared by 5 bases and J by 0 bases, with 6 bases of the junction left unmatched. Written as DNA, the CDR3 is TGTGCCAGCAGTCCCGGGACAGGGGGATATAGCAATCAGCCCCAGCATTTT. This sequence encodes CASSPGTGGYSNQPQHF.

The chain employs TRBV6-6 and TRBJ1-1; D call uncertain. This CDR3 region has 12 residues. CDR1 MNHNY and CDR2 SVGAGI come from the germline V gene (reference sequence). Trimming pared 5 bases from V and 4 bases from J, leaving 8 bases between. Written as DNA, the CDR3 is TGTGCCAGCAGTCTCGACGGCACTGAAGCTTTCTTT. It specifies CASSLDGTEAFF.

With respect to this clonotype: This could be a read error, since a much larger clone is one nucleotide away. No conserved phenylalanine or tryptophan ends this CDR3, so it is likely a read error. The rearrangement links TRBV18 to TRBJ1-5; D unclear. The CDR3 totals 16 residues. V was shortened by 0 bases and J by 0 bases, with 9 bases between the two germline ends. The germline V gene encodes CDR1 KGHSH and CDR2 LQKENI. The CDR3 loop reads CASSPPASYSNQPQHL. The CDR3 region has the DNA TGTGCCAGCTCACCACCGGCCAGTTATAGCAATCAGCCCCAGCATCTT.

This clonotype has a count of ten or more. This sequence joins TRBV19 and TRBJ2-3, with 9 bases aligning to TRBD2. J was trimmed by 2 bases and V by 6 bases; bases with no gene match: 15. CDR3 length equals 18 residues. Germline V CDR1 and CDR2: LNHDA, SQIVND (reference sequence). CDR3 bases: TGTGCCAGTAGCCCGTGGGGGCTAGCGGGGACTCACACAGATACGCAGTATTTT. Residues: CASSPWGLAGTHTDTQYF.